This is a list of T cell receptor beta chains from one sample in a study of T cell repertoires in aging, cancer and after chemotherapy. Using its own MiXCR run on the multiplex PCR reads, TCRdb lists one record per CDR3 protein. Among about 1,300 distinct CDR3 sequences listed, around 15% were seen once. The sequencing sample was made of blood. All receptors derive from a human donor with a solid tumor. The CDR3 runs from the conserved cysteine through the conserved F or W. A D gene is named only where the DNA matches it firmly. Clone size is not always given. Where it is, it says once, few, many or a class for expanded clones.

D gene	V gene	J gene	clone size	CDR3 protein	CDR3 DNA
NA	TRBV11-3	TRBJ2-2	few	CASSRRGSDTGELFF	TGTGCCAGCAGCCGCCGCGGAAGCGACACCGGGGAGCTGTTTTTT
NA	TRBV19	TRBJ2-5	few	CASIPPGSETQYF	TGTGCCAGTATCCCGCCAGGGAGCGAGACCCAGTACTTC
NA	TRBV19	TRBJ1-2	large	CASSSRPDNYGYTF	TGTGCCAGTAGTAGTAGGCCGGATAACTATGGCTACACCTTC
NA	TRBV15	TRBJ2-6	NA	CATSRDRSSGANVLTF	TGTGCCACCAGCAGAGATCGAAGCTCTGGGGCCAACGTCCTGACTTTC
TRBD2	TRBV5-6	TRBJ2-2	medium-sized	CASSPSSGYTGELFF	TGTGCCAGCAGCCCCTCTAGCGGATACACCGGGGAGCTGTTTTTT
NA	TRBV6-5	TRBJ1-1	large	CASSYSKNTEAFF	TGTGCCAGCAGTTACAGTAAGAACACTGAAGCTTTCTTT
NA	TRBV6-2/TRBV6-3	TRBJ1-5	NA	CASKLLSNQPQHF	TGTGCCAGCAAATTACTCTCCAATCAGCCCCAGCATTTT
NA	TRBV6-1	TRBJ1-2	medium-sized	CASSGLGGRNYGYTF	TGTGCCAGCAGTGGTCTCGGGGGTCGGAACTATGGCTACACCTTC
NA	TRBV7-9	TRBJ1-1	NA	CASSPSRRLYTEAFF	TGTGCCAGCAGCCCCTCCAGACGGCTCTACACTGAAGCTTTCTTT
TRBD1	TRBV6-2/TRBV6-3	TRBJ1-5	large	CASSPRTGGPQPQHF	TGTGCCAGCAGTCCCCGGACAGGGGGCCCCCAGCCCCAGCATTTT
NA	TRBV6-1	TRBJ1-2	large	CASSPGGGEVGGYTF	TGTGCCAGCAGTCCCGGTGGGGGAGAAGTGGGTGGCTACACCTTC
NA	TRBV10-3	TRBJ2-4	NA	CAISESSMNDIQYF	TGTGCCATCAGTGAGTCTTCTATGAATGACATTCAGTACTTC
NA	TRBV6-5	TRBJ2-2	large	CASSYNYYRELFF	TGTGCCAGCAGTTACAACTATTACAGGGAGCTGTTTTTT
NA	TRBV7-9	TRBJ1-5	NA	CASSSRQVRQPQHF	TGTGCCAGCAGCTCTAGACAAGTACGTCAGCCCCAGCATTTT
NA	TRBV7-2	TRBJ1-1	NA	CASSLVWGDTEAFF	TGTGCCAGCAGCTTAGTGTGGGGAGACACTGAAGCTTTCTTT
NA	TRBV19	TRBJ1-2	large	CATLRRAYGYTF	TGTGCCACCCTTCGGCGGGCCTATGGCTACACCTTC
TRBD1	TRBV14	TRBJ1-2	medium-sized	CASSPIPGQAYGYTF	TGTGCCAGCAGTCCGATCCCGGGACAGGCCTATGGCTACACCTTC
TRBD2	TRBV6-4	TRBJ2-2	medium-sized	CASTGLAGTGELFF	TGTGCCAGCACGGGACTAGCGGGCACCGGGGAGCTGTTTTTT
NA	TRBV6-2/TRBV6-3	TRBJ1-1	hyperexpanded	CASSYSFQVGNTEAFF	TGTGCCAGCAGTTACTCGTTTCAGGTTGGGAACACTGAAGCTTTCTTT
NA	TRBV28	TRBJ1-5	NA	CASSFRQSGNQPQHF	TGTGCCAGCAGTTTTCGACAGTCTGGCAATCAGCCCCAGCATTTT
NA	TRBV6-1	TRBJ1-2	large	CASSEVGGVNYGYTF	TGTGCCAGCAGTGAAGTGGGGGGGGTTAACTATGGCTACACCTTC
NA	TRBV5-5	TRBJ2-1	few	CASSLGRGTYNEQFF	TGTGCCAGCAGCTTGGGTCGGGGTACCTACAATGAGCAGTTCTTC
NA	TRBV7-3	TRBJ2-2	NA	CASSVGAGGGELFF	TGTGCCAGTTCAGTAGGGGCCGGCGGGGGGGAGCTGTTTTTT
NA	TRBV6-5	TRBJ2-3	few	CASKHTTYRDTQYF	TGTGCCAGTAAACACACTACTTACCGGGATACGCAGTATTTT
NA	TRBV19	TRBJ1-1	medium-sized	CASSLGGSKRNTEAFF	TGTGCCAGTAGTTTGGGGGGGTCGAAGAGGAACACTGAAGCTTTCTTT
TRBD2	TRBV5-6	TRBJ2-7	NA	CASSPPPGGPREQYF	TGTGCCAGCAGCCCACCGCCGGGAGGGCCTCGCGAGCAGTACTTC
NA	TRBV20-1	TRBJ1-2	NA	CSATDPPYGYTF	TGCAGTGCTACCGACCCCCCCTATGGCTACACCTTC
NA	TRBV12-3/TRBV12-4	TRBJ2-7	NA	CASKGGLPVRGEQYF	TGTGCCAGCAAAGGGGGACTCCCAGTCCGAGGCGAGCAGTACTTC
NA	TRBV5-1	TRBJ1-1	few	CASSSYYGAEAFF	TGCGCCAGCAGCTCGTATTACGGAGCTGAAGCTTTCTTT
NA	TRBV5-5	TRBJ2-5	few	CASSPATVRETQYF	TGTGCCAGCAGCCCCGCGACGGTAAGAGAGACCCAGTACTTC
TRBD1	TRBV29-1	TRBJ2-1	large	CSVEDVETGSGNEQFF	TGCAGCGTTGAAGACGTGGAGACAGGGAGCGGTAATGAGCAGTTCTTC
NA	TRBV5-4	TRBJ1-2	medium-sized	CASSLLLSRVLEGYTF	TGTGCCAGCAGCCTGCTTCTAAGCAGGGTACTCGAGGGCTACACCTTC
TRBD1	TRBV19	TRBJ2-7	large	CASSISTGDAEEQYF	TGTGCCAGTAGTATCTCGACAGGGGATGCGGAAGAGCAGTACTTC
TRBD1	TRBV19	TRBJ2-1	NA	CASTRVRDRDNEQFF	TGTGCCAGTACCCGGGTTCGGGACAGAGACAATGAGCAGTTCTTC
TRBD2	TRBV7-9	TRBJ2-3	medium-sized	CASKGGGGDTQYF	TGTGCCAGCAAGGGAGGCGGGGGTGATACGCAGTATTTT
NA	TRBV7-9	TRBJ2-1	few	CASSFPGGGVEQFF	TGTGCCAGCAGCTTTCCAGGGGGAGGCGTTGAGCAGTTCTTC
NA	TRBV19	TRBJ1-1	large	CASSIDLANTEAFF	TGTGCCAGTAGTATAGATCTGGCGAACACTGAAGCTTTCTTT